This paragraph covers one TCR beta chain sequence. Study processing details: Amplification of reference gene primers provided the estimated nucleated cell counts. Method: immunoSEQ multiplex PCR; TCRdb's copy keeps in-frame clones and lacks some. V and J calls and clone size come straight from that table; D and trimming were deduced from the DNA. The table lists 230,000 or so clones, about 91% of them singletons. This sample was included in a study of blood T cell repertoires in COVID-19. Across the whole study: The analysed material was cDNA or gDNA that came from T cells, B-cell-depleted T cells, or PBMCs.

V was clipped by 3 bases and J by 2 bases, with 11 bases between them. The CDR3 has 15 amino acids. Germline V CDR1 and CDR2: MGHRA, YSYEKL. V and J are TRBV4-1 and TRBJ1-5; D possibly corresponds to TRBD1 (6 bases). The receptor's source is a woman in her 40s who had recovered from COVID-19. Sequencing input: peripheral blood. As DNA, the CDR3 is TGCGCCAGCAGCCAGGGCAGGGGAGGCAATCAGCCCCAGCATTTT. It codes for CASSQGRGGNQPQHF.